This TCR beta chain stems from a study of blood T cell repertoires in COVID-19. Whole-study context: Acute-phase and convalescent COVID-19 samples originated in the United States, Italy and Spain. From T cells, B-cell-depleted T cells, or PBMCs came the material, which was cDNA or gDNA.

As handled by the study authors: The assay estimated nucleated cells by amplifying reference gene primers. Assay used: immunoSEQ multiplex PCR; TCRdb lists only in-frame clones, some missing. The DNA gave D and trimming, while V, J and clone size come from that table. This sample yields under 300,000 clones, of which about nine tenths are seen a single time; 0.94% belongs to the top ten. Germline trimming cut 10 bases from V and 5 bases from J; bases unmatched to any gene: 13. Germline V gives CDR1 SNHLY, CDR2 FYNNEI. The CDR3 has 14 amino acids. The sequenced sample consisted of peripheral blood. This chain uses TRBV2 with TRBJ2-7; TRBD2 aligns across 8 bases. The receptor was isolated from a middle-aged woman who had recovered from COVID-19. DNA for the CDR3: TGTGCCAACCGAATCCGGGAGGGTGCCCACGAGCAGTACTTC. The encoded protein is CANRIREGAHEQYF.